This T cell receptor beta chain derives from a study of cytomegalovirus exposure and HLA in healthy donors. Whole-study findings and limits: Most CMV-associated TCR beta chains appeared HLA-restricted in a later analysis.

Per germline, CDR1 SNHLY and CDR2 FYNNEI. The CDR3 covers 15 residues. V was pared by 2 bases and J by 0 bases, with 9 bases between. Regarding this clone: The antigen is undetermined.

PCR amplification relied on 60 Vbeta primers (plus 13 Jbeta primers). Profiling relied on immunoSEQ multiplex PCR, and the TCRdb table lists in-frame clones only, not all of them. The data show 90,000 to 150,000 clones, about 74% seen once. The sequenced material came from PBMCs. The genes are TRBV2 and TRBJ2-3; D call uncertain. The source of this sequence is a female donor in good health and CMV-seronegative. CDR3 amino acids: CASSELDLSTDTQYF. CDR3 in DNA: TGTGCCAGCAGTGAACTAGACCTCAGCACAGATACGCAGTATTTT.